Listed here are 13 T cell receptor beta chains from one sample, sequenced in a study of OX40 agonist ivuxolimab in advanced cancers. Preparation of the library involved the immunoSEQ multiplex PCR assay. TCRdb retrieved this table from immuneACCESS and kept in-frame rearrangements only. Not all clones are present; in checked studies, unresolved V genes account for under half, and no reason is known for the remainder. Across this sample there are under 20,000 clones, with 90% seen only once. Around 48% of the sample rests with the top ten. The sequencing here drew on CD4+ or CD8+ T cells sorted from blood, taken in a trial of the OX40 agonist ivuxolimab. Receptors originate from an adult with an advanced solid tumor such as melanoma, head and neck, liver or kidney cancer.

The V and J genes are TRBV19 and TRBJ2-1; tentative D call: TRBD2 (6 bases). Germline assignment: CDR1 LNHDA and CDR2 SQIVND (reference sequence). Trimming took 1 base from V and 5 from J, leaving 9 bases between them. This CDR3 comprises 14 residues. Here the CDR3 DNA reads TGTGCCAGTAGTATAGGGACTACTGACAATGAGCAGTTCTTC. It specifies CASSIGTTDNEQFF.

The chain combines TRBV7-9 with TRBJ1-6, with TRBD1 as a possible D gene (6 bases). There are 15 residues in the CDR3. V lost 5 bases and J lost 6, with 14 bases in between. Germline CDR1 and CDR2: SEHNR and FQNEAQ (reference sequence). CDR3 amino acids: CASSHWDILNSPLHF. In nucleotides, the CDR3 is TGTGCCAGCAGCCACTGGGACATACTTAATTCACCCCTCCACTTT.

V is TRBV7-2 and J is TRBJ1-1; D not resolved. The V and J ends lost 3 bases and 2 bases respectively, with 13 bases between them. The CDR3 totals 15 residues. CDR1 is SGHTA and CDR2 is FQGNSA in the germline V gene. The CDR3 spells CASSLVWEGNTEAFF. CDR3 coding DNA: TGTGCCAGCAGCTTGGTGTGGGAGGGCAACACTGAAGCTTTCTTT.

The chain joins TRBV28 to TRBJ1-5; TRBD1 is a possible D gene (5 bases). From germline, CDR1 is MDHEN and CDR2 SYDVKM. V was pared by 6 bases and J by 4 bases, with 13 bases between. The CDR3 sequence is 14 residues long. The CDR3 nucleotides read TGTGCCAGCAGCCCCGGAAGGGGAAATCAGCCCCAGCATTTT. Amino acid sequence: CASSPGRGNQPQHF.

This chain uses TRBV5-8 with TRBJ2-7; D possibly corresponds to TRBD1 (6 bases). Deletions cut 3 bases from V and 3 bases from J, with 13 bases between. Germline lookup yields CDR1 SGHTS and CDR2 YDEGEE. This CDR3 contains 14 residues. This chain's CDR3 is CASSSLTGSYEQYF. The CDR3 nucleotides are TGTGCCAGCAGCTCCTTAACAGGGAGCTACGAGCAGTACTTC.

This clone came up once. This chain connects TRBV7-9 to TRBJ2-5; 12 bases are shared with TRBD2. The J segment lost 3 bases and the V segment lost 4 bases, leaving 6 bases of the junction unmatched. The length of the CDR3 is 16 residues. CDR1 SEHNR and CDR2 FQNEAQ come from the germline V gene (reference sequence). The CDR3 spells CASSSGLAGLKETQYF. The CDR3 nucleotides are TGTGCCAGCAGCTCAGGACTAGCGGGATTAAAAGAGACCCAGTACTTC.

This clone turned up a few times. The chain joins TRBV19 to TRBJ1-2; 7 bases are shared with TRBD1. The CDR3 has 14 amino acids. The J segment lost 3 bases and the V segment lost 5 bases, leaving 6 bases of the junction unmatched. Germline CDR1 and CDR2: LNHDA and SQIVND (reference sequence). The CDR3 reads CASSPRQGDYGYTF. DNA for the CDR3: TGTGCCAGTAGTCCCCGACAGGGAGACTATGGCTACACCTTC.

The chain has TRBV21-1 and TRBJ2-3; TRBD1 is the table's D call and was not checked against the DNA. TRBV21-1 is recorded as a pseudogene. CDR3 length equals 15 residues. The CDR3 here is CASSIKEGTADTQYF. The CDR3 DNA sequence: TGTGCCAGCAGCATAAAAGAAGGGACAGCAGATACGCAGTATTTT.

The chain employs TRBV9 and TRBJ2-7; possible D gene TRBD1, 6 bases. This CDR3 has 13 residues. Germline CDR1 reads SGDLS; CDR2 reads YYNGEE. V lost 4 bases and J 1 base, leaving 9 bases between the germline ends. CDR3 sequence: CASSTTGSYEQYF. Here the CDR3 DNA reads TGTGCCAGCAGCACGACAGGTTCCTACGAGCAGTACTTC.

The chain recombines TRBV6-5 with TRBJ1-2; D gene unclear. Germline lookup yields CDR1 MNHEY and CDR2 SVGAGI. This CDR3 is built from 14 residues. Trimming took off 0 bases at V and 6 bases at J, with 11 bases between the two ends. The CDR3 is CASSYSMEGNGYTF. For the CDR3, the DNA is TGTGCCAGCAGTTACTCGATGGAGGGAAATGGCTACACCTTC.

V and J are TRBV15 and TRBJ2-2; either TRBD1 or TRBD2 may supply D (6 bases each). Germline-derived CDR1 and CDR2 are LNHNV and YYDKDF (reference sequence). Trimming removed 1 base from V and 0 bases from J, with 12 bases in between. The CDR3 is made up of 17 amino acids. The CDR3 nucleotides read TGTGCCACCAGCAGAGGGAGGGGGACACCGAACACCGGGGAGCTGTTTTTT. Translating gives CATSRGRGTPNTGELFF.

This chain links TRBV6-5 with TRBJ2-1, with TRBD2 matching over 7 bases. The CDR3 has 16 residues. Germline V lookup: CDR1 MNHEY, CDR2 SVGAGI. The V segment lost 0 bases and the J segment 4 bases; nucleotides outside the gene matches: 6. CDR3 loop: CASSYSASGGYNEQFF. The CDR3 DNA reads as TGTGCCAGCAGTTACTCGGCTAGCGGAGGGTACAATGAGCAGTTCTTC.

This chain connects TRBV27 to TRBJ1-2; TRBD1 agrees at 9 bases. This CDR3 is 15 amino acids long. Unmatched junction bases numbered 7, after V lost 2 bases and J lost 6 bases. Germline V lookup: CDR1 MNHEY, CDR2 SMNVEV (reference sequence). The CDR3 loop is CASSLGPGTGNGYTF. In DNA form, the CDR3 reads TGTGCCAGCAGTTTAGGCCCCGGGACAGGGAATGGCTACACCTTC.